This entry lists 27 T cell receptor beta chains sequenced from one sample in a study of identical twins. One entry per CDR3 protein, called by TCRdb with MiXCR from the 5' RACE reads. Of a few hundred thousand distinct CDR3 sequences listed, 9% to 10% are singletons. A further study also used this sample, focusing on yellow fever vaccine responses in identical twins.

Sample: PBMCs. The receptors stem from a woman younger than 30 in good health.

This clonotype was found a few times. V is TRBV29-1 and J is TRBJ2-7, with 8 bases fitting TRBD1. This CDR3 contains 12 residues. J gave up 9 bases and V 6 bases, and 10 bases lay outside the gene matches. Germline CDR1 and CDR2: SQVTM and ANQGSEA. The CDR3 DNA sequence: TGCAGCGTGGATGGACAGGGTACCGGGCAGTACTTC. It encodes CSVDGQGTGQYF.

The V gene is TRBV20-1, the J gene TRBJ2-5, with D maybe TRBD2 (6 bases). From germline, CDR1 is DFQATT and CDR2 SNEGSKA (reference sequence). This CDR3 region has 13 residues. The V and J ends lost 5 bases and 0 bases respectively, with 10 bases between them. DNA for the CDR3: TGCAGTGCTGGGGGGAGGTACCAAGAGACCCAGTACTTC. This sequence encodes CSAGGRYQETQYF.

The chain recombines TRBV7-2 with TRBJ2-7; 9 bases align to TRBD2. The CDR3 runs to 14 residues. V shed 5 bases and J 11 bases; nucleotides not matched to a gene: 13. The germline V gene encodes CDR1 SGHTA and CDR2 FQGNSA. CDR3 sequence: CASSVSGREYKEYF. Here the CDR3 DNA reads TGTGCCAGCAGCGTTAGCGGGAGAGAATATAAGGAGTACTTC.

This clonotype was seen many times. The chain is built from TRBV5-1 and TRBJ2-7, with D possibly TRBD1 on 6 matching bases. The CDR3 has 14 amino acids. Germline values: CDR1 SGHRS, CDR2 YFSETQ. V lost 5 bases, J lost 1 base, and 13 bases lay in between. The CDR3 DNA reads TGCGCCAGCAGTATAACAGGGTCATCCTACGAGCAGTACTTC. Its protein is CASSITGSSYEQYF. Supplemented by reference TRBV5-1 and TRBJ2-7, the full variable domain reads KAGVTQTPRYLIKTRGQQVTLSCSPISGHRSVSWYQQTPGQGLQFLFEYFSETQRNKGNFPGRFSGRQFSNSRSEMNVSTLELGDSALYLCASSITGSSYEQYFGPGTRLTVT.

Many counts were recorded for this clonotype. The gene calls are TRBV3-1 and TRBJ2-3; TRBD2 matches 8 bases. CDR1 and CDR2 (germline): LGHDT, YNNKEL (reference sequence). The trim removed 5 bases at V and 0 bases at J, leaving 4 bases unmatched. CDR3 length: 15 residues. As DNA, the CDR3 is TGTGCCAGCAGCAGTAGACTAGCGAGCACAGATACGCAGTATTTT. It translates to CASSSRLASTDTQYF.

V usage is TRBV12-3 or TRBV12-4 and J usage is TRBJ1-1, with 9 bases identical to TRBD1. The CDR3 is 14 amino acids. The V and J ends lost 6 bases and 5 bases, in that order; junction bases with no gene match: 7. The DNA for the CDR3 is TGTGCCAGCAGAGATACAGACAGGGGGACTGAAGCTTTCTTT. Its translation: CASRDTDRGTEAFF.

This clonotype came up a few times. The J gene is TRBJ2-1, the V gene TRBV20-1; D possibly corresponds to TRBD2 (6 bases). This CDR3 is built from 13 residues. V lost 4 bases to trimming and J lost 3 bases, with 10 bases between them. Germline V gene sequence: CDR1 DFQATT, CDR2 SNEGSKA (reference sequence). The CDR3 is CSAKPGGYNEQFF. CDR3 bases: TGCAGTGCTAAGCCCGGGGGCTACAATGAGCAGTTCTTC.

The V gene is TRBV5-5, the J gene TRBJ2-3; D is unclear. The CDR3 totals 15 residues. Germline-derived CDR1 and CDR2 are SGHKS and YYEKEE (reference sequence). V was clipped by 0 bases and J by 1 base, with 9 bases between them. CDR3 sequence (DNA): TGTGCCAGCAGCTTGGCACAAAAGGGCACAGATACGCAGTATTTT. It specifies CASSLAQKGTDTQYF.

V and J are TRBV4-3 and TRBJ1-4; D might be TRBD1 (6 bases). The CDR3 has 17 amino acids. Trimming took 0 bases from V and 4 from J, leaving 15 bases between them. The germline CDR1 and CDR2 sequences are LGHNA and YSLEER. The CDR3, as DNA: TGCGCCAGCAGCCAAGAAGAGGGGGGGCAGGGTAATGAAAAACTGTTTTTT. This codes for CASSQEEGGQGNEKLFF.

This clonotype was counted ten times or more. The J gene is TRBJ1-1, the V gene TRBV10-3; possibly TRBD1 for D (5 bases). Trimming took off 3 bases at V and 7 bases at J, with 12 bases between the two ends. The germline CDR1 and CDR2 sequences are ENHRY and SYGVKD. CDR3 length equals 13 residues. This CDR3 reads CAISDRQGGEAFF. CDR3 DNA sequence: TGTGCCATCAGTGATAGGCAGGGAGGTGAAGCTTTCTTT.

This clonotype was observed a handful of times. The chain uses TRBV10-3 and TRBJ2-3; the D gene is possibly TRBD1 (5 bases). The CDR3 runs to 13 residues. Germline-derived CDR1 and CDR2 are ENHRY and SYGVKD. The germline V and J ends were trimmed by 7 bases and 0 bases, with 8 bases remaining between them. This CDR3 is CAIKAGSTDTQYF. CDR3 DNA: TGTGCCATCAAGGCAGGGAGCACAGATACGCAGTATTTT.

This clonotype was found a few times. The chain links TRBV25-1 to TRBJ1-2, with TRBD1 matching over 7 bases. The germline CDR1 and CDR2 sequences are MGHDK and SYGVNS. The length of the CDR3 is 13 residues. V dropped 8 bases and J dropped 0; count of bases not matched to a gene: 3. The CDR3 DNA is TGTGCCAGCTCAGGACAGGCTAACTATGGCTACACCTTC. Its protein product is CASSGQANYGYTF.

The gene calls are TRBV19 and TRBJ2-3, with D tentatively TRBD1 (7 bases). CDR3 length: 12 amino acids. With 11 bases removed from V and 2 bases from J, the gap between germline ends came to 11 bases. From germline, CDR1 is LNHDA and CDR2 SQIVND (reference sequence). Here the CDR3 reads CAAGQFTDTQYF. The CDR3 DNA reads as TGTGCCGCGGGACAGTTCACAGATACGCAGTATTTT.

A few counts support this clonotype. J is TRBJ2-1 and V is TRBV27; 7 bases agree with TRBD1. The CDR3 spans 14 residues. After removal of 1 base from V and 6 bases from J, the junction contained 3 bases not matched to a gene. Germline V gene sequence: CDR1 MNHEY, CDR2 SMNVEV (reference sequence). The CDR3 is CASSLWPGGNEQFF. Written as DNA, the CDR3 is TGTGCCAGCAGTTTATGGCCAGGGGGCAATGAGCAGTTCTTC.

This clonotype came up a few times. The genes are TRBV24-1 and TRBJ2-1; D possibly matches TRBD1 or TRBD2 (5 bases each). CDR3 length equals 15 residues. The germline V and J ends were trimmed by 4 bases and 7 bases, with 16 bases remaining between them. Germline lookup yields CDR1 KGHDR and CDR2 SFDVKD. The CDR3 DNA follows: TGTGCCACCAGTGAGCTCGGAGTGGGGGAGAATGAGCAGTTCTTC. It translates to CATSELGVGENEQFF.

J is TRBJ1-2 and V is TRBV2; D is ambiguous. CDR1 SNHLY and CDR2 FYNNEI come from the germline V gene. The CDR3 consists of 15 residues. The V gene lost 0 bases and the J gene lost 4 bases, with 12 bases spanning the gap. The CDR3: CASSEALPGSYGYTF. CDR3 DNA: TGTGCCAGCAGTGAAGCCCTCCCGGGGAGCTATGGCTACACCTTC.

V usage is TRBV6-1 and J usage is TRBJ2-5; 7 bases align to TRBD2. CDR1 and CDR2 (germline): MNHNS, SASEGT. The CDR3 is 15 amino acids. V lost 7 bases, J lost 0 bases, and 8 bases stayed unmatched. The DNA for the CDR3 is TGTGCCAGCAAGACCTTTCGGGGGGACCAAGAGACCCAGTACTTC. Residues: CASKTFRGDQETQYF.

This clonotype was detected many times. V usage is TRBV7-9 and J usage is TRBJ2-2, with a possible D match to TRBD2 (5 bases). Germline V gene data show CDR1 as SEHNR and CDR2 as FQNEAQ (reference sequence). The CDR3 consists of 13 residues. With 5 bases removed from V and 6 bases from J, the gap between germline ends came to 10 bases. The CDR3 protein is CASSTTGAGELFF. The CDR3 bases are TGTGCCAGCAGCACTACCGGGGCCGGGGAGCTGTTTTTT.

The chain carries TRBV15 and TRBJ2-2; no clear D gene. CDR3 length equals 13 residues. Trimming removed 0 bases from V and 6 bases from J, with 5 bases in between. Per the germline V gene, CDR1 is LNHNV and CDR2 is YYDKDF (reference sequence). The CDR3, as DNA: TGTGCCACCAGCAGAGATTTATCCGGGGAGCTGTTTTTT. As protein: CATSRDLSGELFF. Full variable domain (outside the CDR3, taken from reference TRBV15 and TRBJ2-2): DAMVIQNPRYQVTQFGKPVTLSCSQTLNHNVMYWYQQKSSQAPKLLFHYYDKDFNNEADTPDNFQSRRPNTSFCFLDIRSPGLGDTAMYLCATSRDLSGELFFGEGSRLTVL.

This clonotype appeared many times. The CDR3 DNA follows: TGCGCCAGCAGCTTGGAGTGGGGGAACACTGAAGCTTTCTTT. Translating it yields CASSLEWGNTEAFF. This chain connects TRBV5-1 to TRBJ1-1; unclear D gene. Germline CDR1 SGHRS, CDR2 YFSETQ. V shed 0 bases and J shed 1 base, with 7 bases lying between them. CDR3 length: 14 amino acids.

This chain links TRBV20-1 with TRBJ2-5, with D perhaps matching TRBD2 (6 bases). The V gene's germline CDR1 is DFQATT and CDR2 SNEGSKA (reference sequence). V lost 0 bases, J lost 5 bases, and 16 bases lay in between. This CDR3 comprises 15 residues. Written as DNA, the CDR3 is TGCAGTGCTAGAGATCCGGGGACTGGGCTGGAGACCCAGTACTTC. Protein product: CSARDPGTGLETQYF.

In its sample, this clonotype was seen many times. This rearrangement joins TRBV29-1 to TRBJ2-7; D possibly corresponds to TRBD2 (6 bases). Germline V gives CDR1 SQVTM, CDR2 ANQGSEA. There are 13 residues in the CDR3. The germline V and J ends were trimmed by 3 bases and 3 bases, with 12 bases remaining between them. The CDR3 nucleotides are TGCAGCGTTGACTGGGGGGTAGACTACGAGCAGTACTTC. Translating gives CSVDWGVDYEQYF.

This clonotype was found many times. This chain links TRBV7-9 with TRBJ2-1; unclear D gene. The CDR3 covers 12 residues. Germline values: CDR1 SEHNR, CDR2 FQNEAQ (reference sequence). Trimming stripped 6 bases from V and 7 bases from J, with 10 bases between. CDR3 amino acids: CASRRTLNEQFF. As DNA, the CDR3 is TGTGCCAGCAGACGGACCCTGAATGAGCAGTTCTTC.

This clonotype rates as medium-sized (0.01 to 0.1%). V gene TRBV24-1 combines with J gene TRBJ2-2; 7 nucleotides line up with TRBD1. CDR1 and CDR2 from the germline V gene are KGHDR and SFDVKD. The V and J ends lost 3 bases and 4 bases, in that order; junction bases with no gene match: 7. The CDR3 loop spans 16 amino acids. CDR3 DNA: TGTGCCACCAGTGATCCGACAGGGACGGGCACCGGGGAGCTGTTTTTT. Translating it yields CATSDPTGTGTGELFF.

This clonotype has only a few counts. This chain uses TRBV2 with TRBJ2-7; D is ambiguous. The CDR3 is 11 residues long. V was pared by 8 bases and J by 2 bases, with 7 bases between. From germline, CDR1 is SNHLY and CDR2 FYNNEI. The CDR3 sequence: CASFVAYEQYF. CDR3 coding DNA: TGTGCCAGCTTCGTTGCCTACGAGCAGTACTTC.

This sequence joins TRBV5-1 and TRBJ2-1, with D perhaps matching TRBD2 (6 bases). Per germline, CDR1 SGHRS and CDR2 YFSETQ. The CDR3 has 15 amino acids. Trimming stripped 0 bases from V and 10 bases from J, with 17 bases between. The CDR3 DNA follows: TGCGCCAGCAGCTTGGTCCTCGGCGGGGCCGGAGAGCAGTTCTTC. Translated: CASSLVLGGAGEQFF.

This clonotype was observed many times. The chain carries TRBV20-1 and TRBJ2-5; possible D gene TRBD2, 6 bases. CDR3 size: 13 residues. Trimming took 3 bases from V and 0 from J, leaving 8 bases between them. Germline loops: CDR1 DFQATT, CDR2 SNEGSKA (reference sequence). In DNA form, the CDR3 reads TGCAGTGCTAGGGCGGGGTACCAAGAGACCCAGTACTTC. Translating it yields CSARAGYQETQYF.